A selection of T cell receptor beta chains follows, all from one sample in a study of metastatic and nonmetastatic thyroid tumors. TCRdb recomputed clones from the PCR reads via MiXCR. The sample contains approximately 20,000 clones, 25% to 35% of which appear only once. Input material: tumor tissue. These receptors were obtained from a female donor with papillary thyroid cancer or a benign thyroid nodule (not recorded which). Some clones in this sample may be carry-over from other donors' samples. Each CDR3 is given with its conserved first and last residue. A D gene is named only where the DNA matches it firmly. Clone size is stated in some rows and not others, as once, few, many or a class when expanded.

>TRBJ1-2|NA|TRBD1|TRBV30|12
TGTGCCTGGAGTAAAGGGACAGAAGGCTACACCTTC
CAWSKGTEGYTF
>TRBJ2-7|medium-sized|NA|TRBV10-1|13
TGCGCCAGCAGTGAAGGCTCCTCCTACGAGCAGTACTTC
CASSEGSSYEQYF
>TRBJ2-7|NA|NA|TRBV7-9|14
TGTGCCAGCAGTCATAACAGGAGGACCTACGAGCAGTACTTC
CASSHNRRTYEQYF
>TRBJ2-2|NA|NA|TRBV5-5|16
TGTGCCAGCAGCATTCCGGGACATCCGAACACCGGGGAGCTGTTTTTT
CASSIPGHPNTGELFF
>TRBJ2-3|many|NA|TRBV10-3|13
TGTGCCATCAGTGAGTCCGACAGAGAAACGCAGTATTTT
CAISESDRETQYF
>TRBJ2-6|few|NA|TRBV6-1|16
TGTGCCAGCAGCCTCACTTTGACCTCTGGGGCCAACGTCCTGACTTTC
CASSLTLTSGANVLTF
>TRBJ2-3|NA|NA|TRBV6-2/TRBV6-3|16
TGTGCCAGCAGTTACTTCAGGTGGCCGGGTGCAGATACGCAGTATTTT
CASSYFRWPGADTQYF
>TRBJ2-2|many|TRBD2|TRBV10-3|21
TGTGCCATCAGTGAAAACCCACCGGGACTAGCGGGAGTGCAGAACACCGGGGAGCTGTTTTTT
CAISENPPGLAGVQNTGELFF
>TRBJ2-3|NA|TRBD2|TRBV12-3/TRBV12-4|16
TGTGCCAGCAGTTCATCGACTAGCGGGGCTACAGATACGCAGTATTTT
CASSSSTSGATDTQYF
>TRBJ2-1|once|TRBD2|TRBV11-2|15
TGTGCCAGCGGCCAACTAGCGGGCTCCTACAATGAGCAGTTCTTC
CASGQLAGSYNEQFF
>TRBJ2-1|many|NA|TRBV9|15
TGTGCCAGCAGCATAAGCGGTATCTCCTACAATGAGCAGTTCTTC
CASSISGISYNEQFF
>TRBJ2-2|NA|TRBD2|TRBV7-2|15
TGTGCCAGCAGCTCGGGGACTAAGAACACCGGGGAGCTGTTTTTT
CASSSGTKNTGELFF
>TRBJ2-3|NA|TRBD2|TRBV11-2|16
TGTGCCAGCAGCCCAAGGACTAGCGGGAGTATAGATACGCAGTATTTT
CASSPRTSGSIDTQYF
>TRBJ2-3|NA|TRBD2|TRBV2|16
TGTGCCAGCTCGCTAGCGGGAGGGCCGGTGGCGGATACTCAGTATTTT
CASSLAGGPVADTQYF
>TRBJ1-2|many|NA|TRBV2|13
TGTGCCAGCAGTTCTACAGGGTACTATGGCTACACCTTC
CASSSTGYYGYTF
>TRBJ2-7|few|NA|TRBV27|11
TGTGCCAGCAGTTCTTCATACGAGCAGTACTTC
CASSSSYEQYF
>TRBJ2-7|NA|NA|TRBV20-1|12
TGCAGTGCTAGACCGAGCGGCTACGAGCAGTACTTC
CSARPSGYEQYF
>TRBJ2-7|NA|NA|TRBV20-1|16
TGCAGTGCTACCCCCTTCGGGGGACAGTTATCTTTAGAGCAGTACTTC
CSATPFGGQLSLEQYF
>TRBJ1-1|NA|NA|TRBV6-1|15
TGTGCCAGCAAAGGTGGTCGGGACTTCGGCACTGAAGCTTTCTTT
CASKGGRDFGTEAFF
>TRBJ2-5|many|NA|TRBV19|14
TGTGCCAGTAGTATGAGTTTGGCAGACAAGACCCAGTACTTC
CASSMSLADKTQYF
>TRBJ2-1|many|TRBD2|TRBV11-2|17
TGTGCCAGCAGTCATATACAGGCTAGCGGATACTACAATGAGCAGTTCTTC
CASSHIQASGYYNEQFF
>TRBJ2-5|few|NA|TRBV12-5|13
TGTGCTAGTGGTCCGGACGTTGAAGAGACCCAGTACTTC
CASGPDVEETQYF
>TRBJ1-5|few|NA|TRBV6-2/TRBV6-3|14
TGTGCCAGCAGTTACGGGGGCGGCAATCAGCCCCAGCATTTT
CASSYGGGNQPQHF
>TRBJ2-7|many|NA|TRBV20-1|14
TGCAGTGCTAGAGGTGCGGAAACCTCCTACGAGCAGTACTTC
CSARGAETSYEQYF
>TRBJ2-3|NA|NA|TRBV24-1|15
TGTGCCACCAGTGGCCCCGAGGAGGTTGCAGATACGCAGTATTTT
CATSGPEEVADTQYF
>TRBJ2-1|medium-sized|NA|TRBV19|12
TGTGCCAGTAGGGACAGAAAAAATGAGCAGTTCTTC
CASRDRKNEQFF
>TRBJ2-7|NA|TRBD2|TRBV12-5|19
TGTGCTAGTGGTTTGGTACGACACATTAGCGGGAGGCGAAAGTACGAGCAGTACTTC
CASGLVRHISGRRKYEQYF
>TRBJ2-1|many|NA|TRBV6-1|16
TGTGCCAGCAGTGAATTAGGGGGAACCCCGAAGGGGGAGCAGTTCTTC
CASSELGGTPKGEQFF
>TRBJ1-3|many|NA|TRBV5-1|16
TGCGCCAGCAGCAGGGGGACACCTCACTCTGGAAACACCATATATTTT
CASSRGTPHSGNTIYF
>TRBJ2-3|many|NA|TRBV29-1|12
TGCAGCGTAGGGGGTAGCACAGATACGCAGTATTTT
CSVGGSTDTQYF
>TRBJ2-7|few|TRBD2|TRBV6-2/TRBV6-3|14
TGTGCCAGCACCCATGGGGGGGAGGTCTACGAGCAGTACTTC
CASTHGGEVYEQYF
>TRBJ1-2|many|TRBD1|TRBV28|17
TGTGCCAGCAGACATGGGACAGGGTGGTCAGCTAACTATGGCTACACCTTC
CASRHGTGWSANYGYTF
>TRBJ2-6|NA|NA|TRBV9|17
TGTGCCAGCAGCGTAGGAGGGACCGCTCCTGGGGCCAACGTCCTGACTTTC
CASSVGGTAPGANVLTF
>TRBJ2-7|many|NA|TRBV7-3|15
TGTGCCAGCAGCTCCTACCTGGGTAGGGCCTACGAGCAGTACTTC
CASSSYLGRAYEQYF
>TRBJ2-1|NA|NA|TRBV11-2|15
TGTGCCAGCAGCAGTTGGGCCGTCCCGGGGGATGAGCAGTTCTTC
CASSSWAVPGDEQFF
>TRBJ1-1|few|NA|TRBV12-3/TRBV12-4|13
TGTGCCAGCAGTCCACATGGATACACTAAAGCTTTCTTT
CASSPHGYTKAFF
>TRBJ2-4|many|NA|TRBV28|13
TGTGCCAGCAATCCGGGTCCCGGGGGCATTCAGTACTTC
CASNPGPGGIQYF
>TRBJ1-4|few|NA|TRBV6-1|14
TGTGCCAGCAGTGAAGACAGGTTTAATGAAAAACTGTTTTTT
CASSEDRFNEKLFF
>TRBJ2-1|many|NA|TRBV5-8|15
TGTGCCAGCAGCTTCAGGGGCCAACCTTACAATGAGCAGTTCTTC
CASSFRGQPYNEQFF
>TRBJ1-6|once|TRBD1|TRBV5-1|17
TGCGCCAGCAGCTTGGCCAGGGGGTCGGGTAAGGACTCACCCGTCCACTTT
CASSLARGSGKDSPVHF
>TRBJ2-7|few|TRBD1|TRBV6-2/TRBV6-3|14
TGTGCCAGCAGTTACCTTCAGGGGGTCTACGAGCAGTACTTC
CASSYLQGVYEQYF
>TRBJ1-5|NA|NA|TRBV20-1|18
TGCAGTGCTGGAGCTCTTGGGACCGGGGGGTTTAGCAATCAGCCCCAGCATTTT
CSAGALGTGGFSNQPQHF
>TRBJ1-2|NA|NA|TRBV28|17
TGTGCCAGCAGTTTAAGTTTCTCTGTATCGACCCCCTATGGCTACACCTTC
CASSLSFSVSTPYGYTF
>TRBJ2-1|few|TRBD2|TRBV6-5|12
TGTGCCAGCAGTTACTCCGGGACTAGACAGTTCTTC
CASSYSGTRQFF
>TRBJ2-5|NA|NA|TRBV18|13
TGTGTCAGCTCACGGACAAACCAAGAGACCCAGTACTTC
CVSSRTNQETQYF
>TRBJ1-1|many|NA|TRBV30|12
TGTGCCTCGACTTACGGGACGACCCAGGCTTTCTTT
CASTYGTTQAFF
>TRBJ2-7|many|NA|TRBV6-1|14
TGTGCCAGCCGGACCCCGGGACTCCGGTACGAGCAGTACTTC
CASRTPGLRYEQYF
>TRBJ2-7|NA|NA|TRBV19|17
TGTGCCAGTAGTATAGGTCCCCGTAGCGGAGGATGGAACGAGCAGTACTTC
CASSIGPRSGGWNEQYF
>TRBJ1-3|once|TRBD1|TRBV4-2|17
TGTGCCAGCAGCCAAGAGCGGGACAGGGTTATTGGAAACACCATATATTTT
CASSQERDRVIGNTIYF
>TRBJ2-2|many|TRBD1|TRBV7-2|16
TGTGCCAGCAGCTACGACAGGGTGGGAAACACCGGGGAGCTGTTTTTT
CASSYDRVGNTGELFF
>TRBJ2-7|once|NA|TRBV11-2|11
TGTGCCAGCAGCTTAGGTCGCGAGCAGTACTTC
CASSLGREQYF
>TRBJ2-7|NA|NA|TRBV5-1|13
TGCGCCAGCAGGGAGGACTCATATGAGGAGCATTACTTC
CASREDSYEEHYF
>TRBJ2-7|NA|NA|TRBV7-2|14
TGTGCCAGCAGCTTAGTTTTCCCGTTGGGCGAGCAGTACTTC
CASSLVFPLGEQYF
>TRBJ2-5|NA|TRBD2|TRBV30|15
TGTGCCTGGAGTGCTAAGCGGGGGGGCGGAGAGACCCAGTACTTC
CAWSAKRGGGETQYF
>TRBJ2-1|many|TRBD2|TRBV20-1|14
TGCAGTGGGACAGCTAGCGGGGCCTACAATGAGCAGTTCTTC
CSGTASGAYNEQFF
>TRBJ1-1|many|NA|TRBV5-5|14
TGTGCCAGCAGCTTGGCCGTTAAGCCGAGTGAAGCTTTCTTT
CASSLAVKPSEAFF